This TCR beta chain was sequenced for a study of T cell repertoires in cytomegalovirus infection. Overall study: Through public TCR beta signatures, both CMV infection and matching HLA type were indicated. Study conclusions and caveats: What dominated the ex vivo response were HLA-C-restricted CMV-specific TCR beta clonotypes. Totalled public TCR beta family frequency picked out people who carried CMV plus the relevant HLA.

CDR1 is DFQATT and CDR2 is SNEGSKA in the germline V gene (reference sequence). V was pared by 7 bases and J by 8 bases, with 15 bases between. This CDR3 contains 13 residues. The sample holds many counts of this clonotype. Its antigen is not known. TCRdb called the reads again in MiXCR, with one record for every CDR3 protein. The sample holds over 250,000 distinct CDR3 sequences, 20% to 30% seen once. The genes are TRBV20-1 and TRBJ1-6; unclear D gene. The TCR originated in a human donor in good health (CMV status not recorded). Some clones in this sample may be carry-over from other donors' samples. The source material was PBMCs. CDR3 in amino acids: CSGTELSDSPLHF. The CDR3 DNA reads TGCAGTGGGACGGAGCTTAGTGATTCACCCCTCCACTTT.